Listed here is a single T cell receptor (beta chain). Antigen: not known. This sample was included in a study of cytomegalovirus exposure and HLA in healthy donors. At the level of the study: As released early, the data held some 80 million unique TCRs from HLA-typed donors.

The PCR was carried out with 60 Vbeta primers and 13 Jbeta primers. Method: immunoSEQ multiplex PCR; TCRdb's copy keeps in-frame clones and lacks some. The table lists under 150,000 clones, nearly 80% of them singletons. The CDR3 is made up of 14 amino acids. Germline V CDR1 and CDR2: LGHNT, FRNRAP. V was clipped by 1 base and J by 5 bases, with 9 bases between them. Study results and caveats: Later analysis revealed greater clonal expansion in HLA-associated TCR beta chains than in equally common others. Donor immune exposure was known only as CMV serostatus.

Material: PBMCs. The chain couples TRBV12-5 to TRBJ1-5; possible D gene TRBD1, 5 bases. The TCR sequence derives from a male donor in good health and CMV-seronegative. CDR3 nucleotide sequence: TGTGCTAGTGGTTTGGGTCAAGGGGATCAGCCCCAGCATTTT. Residues: CASGLGQGDQPQHF.